The clone carrying this T cell receptor beta chain appeared a single time. Sequencing was performed with immunoSEQ multiplex PCR; in TCRdb, only in-frame clones are kept and a portion is missing. The sample includes under 500,000 clones, approximately 90% seen only once; the top ten take more than 4%. The data were obtained in a study of blood T cell repertoires in COVID-19. Material for sequencing was peripheral blood. This TCR was sampled from a woman aged 25 to 39 with acute or convalescent COVID-19.

CDR3 protein: CASSLNWNQPQHF. CDR3 bases: TGTGCCAGCAGCTTAAACTGGAATCAGCCCCAGCATTTT. This chain uses TRBV7-8 with TRBJ1-5; D uncertain. Germline V gives CDR1 SGHVS, CDR2 FQNEAQ. The V gene lost 2 bases and the J gene lost 4 bases, with 6 bases spanning the gap. The CDR3 runs to 13 residues.